This T cell receptor (beta chain) was identified during a study of Tregs in tolerant kidney transplant recipients. Libraries were prepared by immunoSEQ multiplex PCR; TCRdb keeps only in-frame clonotypes and omits some of them. The sample comprises 110,000 or so clones, roughly nine tenths of which are singletons, and more than 0.5% rests with the top ten. Study outcomes and limitations: Tregs expanded with activated donor B cells seemed most donor-specific.

Of note for this clone: Antigen unknown.

Looked up from germline, CDR1 is MNHEY and CDR2 is SVGAGI. The length of the CDR3 is 15 residues. V lost 5 bases and J lost 3; bases outside the gene matches: 8. The sequencing input was CD4+ T cells from blood. The chain has TRBV6-5 and TRBJ1-1, with 8 positions matching TRBD1. The source is a human donor in good health. The chain's CDR3 is CASSAHRQGHTEAFF. The CDR3 nucleotides are TGTGCCAGCAGTGCCCACAGACAGGGGCACACTGAAGCTTTCTTT.